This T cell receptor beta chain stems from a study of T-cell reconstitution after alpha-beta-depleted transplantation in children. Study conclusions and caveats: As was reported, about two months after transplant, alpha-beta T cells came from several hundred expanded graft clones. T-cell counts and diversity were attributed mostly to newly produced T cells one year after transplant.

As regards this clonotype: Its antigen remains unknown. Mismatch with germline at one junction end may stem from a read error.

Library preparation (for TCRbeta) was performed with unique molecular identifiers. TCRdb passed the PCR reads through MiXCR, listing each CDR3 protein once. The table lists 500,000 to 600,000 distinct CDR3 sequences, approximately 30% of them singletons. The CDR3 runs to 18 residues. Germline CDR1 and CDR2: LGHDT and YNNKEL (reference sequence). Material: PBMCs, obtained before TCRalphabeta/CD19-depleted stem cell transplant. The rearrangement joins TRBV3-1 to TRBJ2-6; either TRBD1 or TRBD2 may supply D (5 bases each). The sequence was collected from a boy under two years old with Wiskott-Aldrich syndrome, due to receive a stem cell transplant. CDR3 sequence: CACSSRDQGRSGANVLTF. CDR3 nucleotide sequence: TGTGCCTGCAGTTCCCGGGATCAGGGACGCTCTGGGGCCAACGTCCTGACTTTC.